This T cell receptor (beta chain) was recorded in a study of cytomegalovirus exposure and HLA in healthy donors. This clone was found a few times. The primer mix had 60 Vbeta and 13 Jbeta primers. Profiled with immunoSEQ multiplex PCR; TCRdb holds only in-frame clones, not every one. The sample lists around 99,000 clones, about 80% occurring once. The specimen sequenced was PBMCs. The receptor comes from a woman aged 45-60 years in good health and CMV-seropositive.

CDR3 nucleotide sequence: TGTGCCAGCAGTCCGGACAGGATCTACGAGCAGTACTTC. Protein: CASSPDRIYEQYF. The gene calls are TRBV6-5 and TRBJ2-7; TRBD1 agrees at 7 bases. Germline V gene lookup returns CDR1 MNHEY and CDR2 SVGAGI. The ends lost 5 bases at V and 3 bases at J; junction bases unmatched: 4. The CDR3 spans 13 residues.